These T cell receptor beta chains were read from a single sample in a study of blood T cell repertoires in COVID-19. Here immunoSEQ multiplex PCR was the method, and the copy in TCRdb shows in-frame clones only, minus some. The sample contains about 260,000 clones, roughly 90% of which appear only once. The specimen sequenced was peripheral blood. All receptors come from a woman aged 30 to 39 with COVID-19, enrolled during active disease. CDR3s include the opening cysteine and the closing phenylalanine or tryptophan. D genes are given only for firm matches. Clone size is shown for a subset of rows, as once, few, many or a class of expanded clone.

clone_size: few; d_call: TRBD2; j_call: TRBJ2-3; v_call: TRBV20-1; cdr3_aa: CSASAVAGVDTQYF; cdr3_nt: TGCAGTGCTAGTGCGGTAGCGGGAGTGGATACGCAGTATTTT
clone_size: NA; d_call: TRBD1; j_call: TRBJ1-5; v_call: TRBV5-1; cdr3_aa: CASSEGQWDQPQHF; cdr3_nt: TGCGCCAGCAGTGAGGGACAGTGGGATCAGCCCCAGCATTTT
clone_size: NA; d_call: NA; j_call: TRBJ2-7; v_call: TRBV29-1; cdr3_aa: CSVTLEYEQYF; cdr3_nt: TGCAGCGTGACTCTGGAGTACGAGCAGTACTTC
clone_size: NA; d_call: NA; j_call: TRBJ1-1; v_call: TRBV27; cdr3_aa: CASSLVLGGGINTEAFF; cdr3_nt: TGTGCCAGCAGTTTGGTTCTCGGAGGAGGGATCAACACTGAAGCTTTCTTT
clone_size: NA; d_call: NA; j_call: TRBJ2-7; v_call: TRBV27; cdr3_aa: CASSPSLGGKFYEQYF; cdr3_nt: TGTGCCAGCAGCCCTTCTTTAGGGGGAAAGTTCTACGAGCAGTACTTC
clone_size: NA; d_call: NA; j_call: TRBJ1-1; v_call: TRBV11-2; cdr3_aa: CASSYGFMNTEAFF; cdr3_nt: TGTGCCAGCAGCTACGGTTTCATGAACACTGAAGCTTTCTTT
clone_size: NA; d_call: NA; j_call: TRBJ2-7; v_call: TRBV28; cdr3_aa: CASSARGMQYF; cdr3_nt: TGTGCCAGCAGTGCCCGGGGGATGCAGTACTTC
clone_size: NA; d_call: TRBD2; j_call: TRBJ2-4; v_call: TRBV9; cdr3_aa: CARKCSGRARAKNIQYF; cdr3_nt: TGTGCCCGCAAATGTAGCGGGAGGGCCAGGGCCAAAAACATTCAGTACTTC
clone_size: NA; d_call: TRBD1; j_call: TRBJ1-3; v_call: TRBV5-4; cdr3_aa: CASSLGGAGGNTIYF; cdr3_nt: TGTGCCAGCAGCTTAGGGGGCGCGGGAGGAAACACCATATATTTT
clone_size: NA; d_call: NA; j_call: TRBJ2-7; v_call: TRBV28; cdr3_aa: CASSLLGAEQYF; cdr3_nt: TGTGCCAGCAGTTTACTCGGAGCCGAGCAGTACTTC
clone_size: NA; d_call: NA; j_call: TRBJ2-7; v_call: TRBV12-5; cdr3_aa: CASALGGSYEQYF; cdr3_nt: TGTGCTAGTGCCTTGGGGGGCTCCTACGAGCAGTACTTC
clone_size: NA; d_call: NA; j_call: TRBJ2-4; v_call: TRBV28; cdr3_aa: CASSFGSGNIQYF; cdr3_nt: TGTGCCAGCAGTTTTGGGTCGGGAAACATTCAGTACTTC
clone_size: NA; d_call: NA; j_call: TRBJ1-2; v_call: TRBV7-9; cdr3_aa: CASSRQANYGYTF; cdr3_nt: TGTGCCAGCAGCCGGCAGGCTAACTATGGCTACACCTTC
clone_size: once; d_call: TRBD2; j_call: TRBJ2-1; v_call: TRBV10-3; cdr3_aa: CAIGRTSEIVSYNEQFF; cdr3_nt: TGTGCCATCGGGAGGACTAGCGAGATAGTATCCTACAATGAGCAGTTCTTC
clone_size: NA; d_call: NA; j_call: TRBJ2-2; v_call: TRBV30; cdr3_aa: CACIFVGRGGELFF; cdr3_nt: TGTGCCTGCATTTTCGTGGGCCGGGGCGGGGAGCTGTTTTTT
clone_size: NA; d_call: TRBD1; j_call: TRBJ2-4; v_call: TRBV6-2/TRBV6-3; cdr3_aa: CASSSLTGVRDIQYF; cdr3_nt: TGTGCCAGCAGTTCCCTGACAGGGGTACGGGACATTCAGTACTTC
clone_size: NA; d_call: TRBD2; j_call: TRBJ2-2; v_call: TRBV4-1; cdr3_aa: CASSQDQREGLGTGELFF; cdr3_nt: TGCGCCAGCAGCCAAGATCAGCGGGAGGGCCTGGGCACCGGGGAGCTGTTTTTT
clone_size: once; d_call: NA; j_call: TRBJ2-5; v_call: TRBV5-4; cdr3_aa: CASSRKDGAQETQYF; cdr3_nt: TGTGCCAGCAGCCGCAAGGATGGAGCCCAAGAGACCCAGTACTTC
clone_size: NA; d_call: NA; j_call: TRBJ1-4; v_call: TRBV10-3; cdr3_aa: CAISAGRQSNEKLFF; cdr3_nt: TGTGCCATCAGTGCGGGTCGTCAGTCTAATGAAAAACTGTTTTTT
clone_size: NA; d_call: TRBD1; j_call: TRBJ1-4; v_call: TRBV30; cdr3_aa: CAWDSTGWGEKLFF; cdr3_nt: TGTGCCTGGGATTCGACAGGGTGGGGGGAAAAACTGTTTTTT
clone_size: NA; d_call: TRBD2; j_call: TRBJ2-3; v_call: TRBV5-1; cdr3_aa: CASSFGGGNGGNTQYF; cdr3_nt: TGCGCCAGCAGCTTTGGGGGAGGGAATGGAGGTAATACGCAGTATTTT
clone_size: NA; d_call: TRBD1; j_call: TRBJ2-7; v_call: TRBV4-3; cdr3_aa: CASSRTGGESSYEQYF; cdr3_nt: TGCGCCAGCAGCCGGACAGGGGGCGAAAGCTCCTACGAGCAGTACTTC
clone_size: NA; d_call: NA; j_call: TRBJ1-1; v_call: TRBV7-2; cdr3_aa: CASSLAYRDKGEAFF; cdr3_nt: TGTGCCAGCAGCTTAGCGTACAGGGATAAAGGTGAAGCTTTCTTT
clone_size: NA; d_call: TRBD2; j_call: TRBJ2-7; v_call: TRBV9; cdr3_aa: CASSTTSGRDEQYF; cdr3_nt: TGTGCCAGCAGCACGACTAGCGGGAGAGACGAGCAGTACTTC
clone_size: NA; d_call: NA; j_call: TRBJ1-2; v_call: TRBV4-2; cdr3_aa: CASSQAPPGTYGYTF; cdr3_nt: TGTGCCAGCAGCCAGGCCCCCCCAGGAACCTATGGCTACACCTTC
clone_size: NA; d_call: TRBD1; j_call: TRBJ2-2; v_call: TRBV27; cdr3_aa: CASSIIRQGFGGELFF; cdr3_nt: TGTGCCAGCAGTATAATAAGACAGGGTTTTGGCGGGGAGCTGTTTTTT
clone_size: NA; d_call: TRBD1; j_call: TRBJ1-2; v_call: TRBV29-1; cdr3_aa: CSARQGEVVGYTF; cdr3_nt: TGCAGCGCAAGACAGGGGGAGGTTGTTGGCTACACCTTC
clone_size: NA; d_call: NA; j_call: TRBJ2-1; v_call: TRBV7-9; cdr3_aa: CASSLARDWRREQFF; cdr3_nt: TGTGCCAGCAGCTTAGCAAGGGACTGGCGCCGAGAGCAGTTCTTC
clone_size: NA; d_call: NA; j_call: TRBJ2-2; v_call: TRBV9; cdr3_aa: CASSAQGTGELFF; cdr3_nt: TGTGCCAGCAGCGCGCAGGGGACCGGGGAGCTGTTTTTT
clone_size: once; d_call: NA; j_call: TRBJ1-3; v_call: TRBV10-1; cdr3_aa: CAGIGGGNTIYF; cdr3_nt: TGCGCCGGAATCGGAGGGGGAAACACCATATATTTT
clone_size: NA; d_call: NA; j_call: TRBJ1-1; v_call: TRBV10-1; cdr3_aa: CASSESGYGPTEAFF; cdr3_nt: TGCGCCAGCAGTGAGTCCGGGTATGGTCCGACTGAAGCTTTCTTT
clone_size: NA; d_call: NA; j_call: TRBJ2-3; v_call: TRBV5-4; cdr3_aa: CASSSFGLRSGTDTQYF; cdr3_nt: TGTGCCAGCAGCTCCTTCGGATTGAGGTCGGGCACAGATACGCAGTATTTT
clone_size: NA; d_call: TRBD1; j_call: TRBJ2-5; v_call: TRBV5-5; cdr3_aa: CASSLIPTGGETQYF; cdr3_nt: TGTGCCAGCAGCCTTATACCAACAGGGGGGGAGACCCAGTACTTC
clone_size: NA; d_call: NA; j_call: TRBJ2-7; v_call: TRBV13; cdr3_aa: CASSLTGEQYF; cdr3_nt: TGTGCCAGCAGCCTTACAGGGGAGCAGTACTTC
clone_size: NA; d_call: NA; j_call: TRBJ2-1; v_call: TRBV28; cdr3_aa: CASSFLLSGGEQFF; cdr3_nt: TGTGCCAGCAGTTTCTTGCTAAGCGGCGGTGAGCAGTTCTTC
clone_size: NA; d_call: TRBD2; j_call: TRBJ2-7; v_call: TRBV7-9; cdr3_aa: CASSPGLATYEQYF; cdr3_nt: TGTGCCAGCAGCCCAGGACTAGCTACCTACGAGCAGTACTTC
clone_size: few; d_call: TRBD2; j_call: TRBJ2-2; v_call: TRBV10-3; cdr3_aa: CATKTITSGTNTGELFF; cdr3_nt: TGTGCCACCAAGACTATCACTAGCGGGACGAACACCGGGGAGCTGTTTTTT
clone_size: NA; d_call: NA; j_call: TRBJ1-4; v_call: TRBV28; cdr3_aa: CASSLWRNEKLFF; cdr3_nt: TGTGCCAGCAGTTTATGGCGGAATGAAAAACTGTTTTTT
clone_size: NA; d_call: TRBD1; j_call: TRBJ1-5; v_call: TRBV5-6; cdr3_aa: CASSRTLDRADQPQHF; cdr3_nt: TGTGCCAGCAGCCGGACCCTAGACAGGGCGGACCAGCCCCAGCATTTT
clone_size: NA; d_call: NA; j_call: TRBJ1-2; v_call: TRBV25-1; cdr3_aa: CASSDVTVNYGYTF; cdr3_nt: TGTGCCAGCAGTGATGTGACAGTTAACTATGGCTACACCTTC
clone_size: once; d_call: TRBD1; j_call: TRBJ1-3; v_call: TRBV7-7; cdr3_aa: CASSRRGPGNTIYF; cdr3_nt: TGTGCTAGCAGCAGGAGGGGGCCAGGAAACACCATATATTTT
clone_size: few; d_call: TRBD1; j_call: TRBJ1-5; v_call: TRBV18; cdr3_aa: CASSRGTGEQPQHF; cdr3_nt: TGTGCCAGCTCCCGCGGGACAGGGGAACAGCCCCAGCATTTT
clone_size: NA; d_call: NA; j_call: TRBJ2-2; v_call: TRBV7-9; cdr3_aa: CASSTRTGVTGELFF; cdr3_nt: TGTGCCAGCAGCACCCGGACGGGAGTCACCGGGGAGCTGTTTTTT
clone_size: NA; d_call: NA; j_call: TRBJ2-1; v_call: TRBV30; cdr3_aa: CAWSITRVYNEQFF; cdr3_nt: TGTGCCTGGAGTATAACTCGGGTTTACAATGAGCAGTTCTTC
clone_size: NA; d_call: NA; j_call: TRBJ1-1; v_call: TRBV7-9; cdr3_aa: CASSLGARGTEAFF; cdr3_nt: TGTGCCAGCAGCTTAGGCGCCAGGGGCACTGAAGCTTTCTTT